This T cell receptor (beta chain) was identified in a study of cytomegalovirus exposure and HLA in healthy donors. Findings and limits, study-wide: A few V segments could not be told apart, such as TRBV6-2 and TRBV6-3, and were left out.

The V gene's germline CDR1 is MNHEY and CDR2 SVGAGI. The CDR3 is made up of 13 amino acids. The trim removed 8 bases at V and 2 bases at J, leaving 1 base unmatched. Regarding this clone: Its antigen is unknown.

The PCR made use of 60 Vbeta and 13 Jbeta primers. Data came from immunoSEQ multiplex PCR; TCRdb stores just in-frame clones and leaves some out. The top ten hold approximately 2.4% of the sample, which has about 150,000 clones, roughly 80% seen once. The chain employs TRBV6-5 and TRBJ2-1; 9 bases are a match to TRBD2. This sequence originates from a male donor in good health and CMV-seronegative. The sample consisted of PBMCs. CDR3 region: CASASGTYNEQFF. The CDR3 bases are TGTGCCAGCGCTAGCGGGACCTACAATGAGCAGTTCTTC.